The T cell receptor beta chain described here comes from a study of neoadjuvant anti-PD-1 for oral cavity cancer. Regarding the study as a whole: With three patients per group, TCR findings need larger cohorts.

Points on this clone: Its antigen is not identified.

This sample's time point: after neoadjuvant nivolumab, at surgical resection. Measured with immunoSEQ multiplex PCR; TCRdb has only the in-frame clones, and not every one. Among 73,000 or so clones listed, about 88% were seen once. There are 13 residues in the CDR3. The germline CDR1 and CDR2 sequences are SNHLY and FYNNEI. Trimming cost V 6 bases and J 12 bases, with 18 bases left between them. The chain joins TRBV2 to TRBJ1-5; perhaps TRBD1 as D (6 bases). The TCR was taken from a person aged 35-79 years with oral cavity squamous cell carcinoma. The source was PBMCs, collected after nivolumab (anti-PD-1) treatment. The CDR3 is CASSRDGGWHQHF. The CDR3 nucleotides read TGTGCCAGCAGCCGGGACGGGGGCTGGCACCAGCATTTT.